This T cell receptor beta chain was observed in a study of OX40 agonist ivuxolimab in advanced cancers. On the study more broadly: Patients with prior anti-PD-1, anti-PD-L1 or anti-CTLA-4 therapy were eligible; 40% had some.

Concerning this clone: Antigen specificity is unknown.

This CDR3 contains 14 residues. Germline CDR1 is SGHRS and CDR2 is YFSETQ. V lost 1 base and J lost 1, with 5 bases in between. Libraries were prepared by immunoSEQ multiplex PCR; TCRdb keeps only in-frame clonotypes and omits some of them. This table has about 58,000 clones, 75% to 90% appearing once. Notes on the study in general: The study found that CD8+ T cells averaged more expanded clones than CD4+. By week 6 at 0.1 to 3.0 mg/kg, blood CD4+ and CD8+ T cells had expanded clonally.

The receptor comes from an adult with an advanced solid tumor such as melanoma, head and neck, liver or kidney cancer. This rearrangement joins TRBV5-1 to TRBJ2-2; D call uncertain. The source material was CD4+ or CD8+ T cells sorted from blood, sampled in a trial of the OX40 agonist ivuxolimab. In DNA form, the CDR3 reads TGCGCCAGCAGCTTGAACGGGAACACCGGGGAGCTGTTTTTT. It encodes CASSLNGNTGELFF.